This TCR beta chain was found in a study of T cells in Graves' hyperthyroidism and ophthalmopathy. Study context: It was at initial diagnosis, before any treatment, that peripheral blood was collected. Broader study findings: Most clonotypes expanded in thyroid above 0.001 were likewise present in blood.

Researchers amplified the TCR beta CDR3 regions from RNA transcripts. Using the HTBI primer set, a first-round RT-PCR was run on the TCR CDR3. From the multiplex PCR reads, TCRdb called clonotypes with MiXCR, one entry per CDR3 protein. The sample holds about 360,000 distinct CDR3 sequences, about 13% seen once. To note about this clonotype: Its antigen is not identified.

Uncontrolled infection, other autoimmune disease, pregnancy or lactation excluded patients. Clinical symptoms, serum thyroxine, TRAb, thyroid ultrasound and orbital computed tomography established diagnosis. V was cut by 3 bases and J by 2 bases, with 8 bases left in between. CDR1 and CDR2 (germline): SNHLY, FYNNEI. This CDR3 contains 14 residues. Sequencing was carried out using blood. The rearrangement joins TRBV2 to TRBJ1-3, with D perhaps matching TRBD1 (5 bases). The sequence derives from a woman in her late teens or twenties with Graves' hyperthyroidism. DNA for the CDR3: TGTGCCAGCAGTGACAGGGCCCCTGGAAACACCATATATTTT. As protein: CASSDRAPGNTIYF.